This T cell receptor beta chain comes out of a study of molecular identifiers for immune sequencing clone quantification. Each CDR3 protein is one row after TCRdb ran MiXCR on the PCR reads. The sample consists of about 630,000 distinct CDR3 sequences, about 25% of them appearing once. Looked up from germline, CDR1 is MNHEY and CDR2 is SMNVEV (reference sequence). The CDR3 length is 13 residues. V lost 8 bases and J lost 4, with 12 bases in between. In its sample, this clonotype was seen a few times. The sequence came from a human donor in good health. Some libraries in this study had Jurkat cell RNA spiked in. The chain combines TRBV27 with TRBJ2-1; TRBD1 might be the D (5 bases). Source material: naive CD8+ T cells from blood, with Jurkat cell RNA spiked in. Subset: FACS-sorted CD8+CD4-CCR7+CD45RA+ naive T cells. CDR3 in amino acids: CASGPRQYNEQFF. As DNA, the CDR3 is TGTGCCAGCGGCCCCAGACAGTACAATGAGCAGTTCTTC.